Listed below are T cell receptor beta chains from one sample, sequenced in a study of T cell changes during pregnancy in multiple sclerosis. Profiled with immunoSEQ multiplex PCR; TCRdb holds only in-frame clones, not every one. The data hold about 40,000 clones, with 75% to 95% observed a single time. The source material was CD4+ T cells from peripheral blood mononuclear cells, sampled in the second trimester of pregnancy. The receptors were gathered from a female donor in good health, enrolled as a control in a pregnancy study. The CDR3 runs from the conserved cysteine through the conserved F or W.

j_gene | v_gene | CDR3aa
TRBJ2-7 | TRBV14 | CASSPRLAGVYEQYF
TRBJ1-2 | TRBV28 | CASSLGQYGYTF
TRBJ1-2 | TRBV4-1 | CASSQVRTAERSGYTF
TRBJ2-7 | TRBV5-1 | CASRPPGLAGGSSYEQYF
TRBJ1-2 | TRBV30 | CAWSVRYGYTF
TRBJ2-3 | TRBV7-8 | CASSLIQGAADTQYF
TRBJ1-4 | TRBV4-1 | CASSQDRDSRNEKLFF
TRBJ2-2 | TRBV9 | CASSAYYRDTGELFF
TRBJ2-1 | TRBV28 | CASSFGGSYNEQFF
TRBJ2-5 | TRBV4-2 | CASSQEWAASGRVKETQYF
TRBJ2-3 | TRBV9 | CASSVAGTDTDTQYF
TRBJ2-1 | TRBV5-4 | CASSLDLRGGYNEQFF
TRBJ1-1 | TRBV30 | CAWKDTGTGDFF
TRBJ1-3 | TRBV2 | CASSRETGNTIYF
TRBJ1-2 | TRBV29-1 | CSVEAWDRGNGYTF
TRBJ2-3 | TRBV7-9 | CASSWGTMTDTQYF
TRBJ2-3 | TRBV7-2 | CASSSFPRGADTQYF
TRBJ2-7 | TRBV6-5 | CASSPRGSSYEQYF
TRBJ1-5 | TRBV30 | CACDRGKETNNQPQHF
TRBJ2-1 | TRBV18 | CASSPYRFYNEQFF
TRBJ1-1 | TRBV7-6 | CASSHGQGATEAFF
TRBJ2-3 | TRBV5-4 | CASSLGVDSMADTQYF
TRBJ2-4 | TRBV7-2 | CASSLKSVQYF
TRBJ2-2 | TRBV7-3 | CASSLNPGGREGRRDTGELFF
TRBJ1-2 | TRBV5-5 | CASSLTENYGYTF
TRBJ2-7 | TRBV28 | CASSRPGTEIYEQYF
TRBJ2-7 | TRBV6-5 | CASSYSGTSFTEQYF
TRBJ1-2 | TRBV5-1 | CASRNTGDYGYTF